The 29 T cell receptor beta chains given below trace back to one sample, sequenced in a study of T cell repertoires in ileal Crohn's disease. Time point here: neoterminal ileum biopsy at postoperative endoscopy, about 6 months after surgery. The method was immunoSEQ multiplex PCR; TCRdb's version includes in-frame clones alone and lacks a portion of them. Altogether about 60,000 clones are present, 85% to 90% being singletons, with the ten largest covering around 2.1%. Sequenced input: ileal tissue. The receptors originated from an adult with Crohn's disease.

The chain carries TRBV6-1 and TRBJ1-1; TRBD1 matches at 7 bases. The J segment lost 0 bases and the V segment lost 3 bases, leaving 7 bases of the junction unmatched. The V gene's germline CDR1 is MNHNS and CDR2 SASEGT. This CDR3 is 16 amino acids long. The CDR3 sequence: CASSDPGQLVNTEAFF. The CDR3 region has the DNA TGTGCCAGCAGTGACCCGGGACAGCTTGTGAACACTGAAGCTTTCTTT.

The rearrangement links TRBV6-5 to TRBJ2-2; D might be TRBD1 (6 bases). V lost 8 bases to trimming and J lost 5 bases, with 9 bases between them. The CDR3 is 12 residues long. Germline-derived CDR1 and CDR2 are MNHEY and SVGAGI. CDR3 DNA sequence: TGTGCCAGCTCTAGGGGGACCGGGGAGCTGTTTTTT. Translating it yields CASSRGTGELFF.

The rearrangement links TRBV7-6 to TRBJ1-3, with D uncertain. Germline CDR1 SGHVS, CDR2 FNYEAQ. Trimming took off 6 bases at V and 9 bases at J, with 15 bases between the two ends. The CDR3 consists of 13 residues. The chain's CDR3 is CASRPSEGGTIYF. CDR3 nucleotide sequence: TGTGCCAGCAGACCCTCGGAGGGCGGCACCATATATTTT.

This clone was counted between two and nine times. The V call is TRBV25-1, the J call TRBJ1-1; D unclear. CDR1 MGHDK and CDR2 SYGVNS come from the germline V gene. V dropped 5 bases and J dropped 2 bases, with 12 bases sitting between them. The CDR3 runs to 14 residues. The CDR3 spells CASSLGRRNTEAFF. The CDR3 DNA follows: TGTGCCAGCAGTTTGGGCAGAAGAAACACTGAAGCTTTCTTT.

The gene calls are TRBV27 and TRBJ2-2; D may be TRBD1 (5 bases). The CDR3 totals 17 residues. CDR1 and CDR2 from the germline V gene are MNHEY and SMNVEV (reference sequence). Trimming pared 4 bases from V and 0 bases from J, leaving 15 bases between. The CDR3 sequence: CASSYRSGQTNTGELFF. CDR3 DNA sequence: TGTGCCAGCAGTTACAGGTCCGGGCAAACGAACACCGGGGAGCTGTTTTTT.

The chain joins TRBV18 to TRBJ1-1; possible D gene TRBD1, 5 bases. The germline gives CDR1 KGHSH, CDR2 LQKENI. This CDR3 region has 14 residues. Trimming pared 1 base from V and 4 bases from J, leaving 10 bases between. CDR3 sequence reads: CASSPQQTATEAFF. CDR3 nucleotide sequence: TGTGCCAGCTCACCACAGCAGACAGCCACTGAAGCTTTCTTT.

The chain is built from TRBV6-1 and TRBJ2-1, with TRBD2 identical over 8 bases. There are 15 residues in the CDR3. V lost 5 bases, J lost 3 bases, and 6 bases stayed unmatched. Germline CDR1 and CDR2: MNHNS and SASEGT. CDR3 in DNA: TGTGCCAGCAGTAACGGGGGGGGTGTCTACAATGAGCAGTTCTTC. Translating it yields CASSNGGGVYNEQFF.

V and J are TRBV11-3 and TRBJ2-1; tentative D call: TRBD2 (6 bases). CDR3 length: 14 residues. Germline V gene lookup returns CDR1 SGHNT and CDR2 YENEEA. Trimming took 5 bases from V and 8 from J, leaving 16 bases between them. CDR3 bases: TGTGCCAGCAGCCCCTCGACTAGTGTCGATGAGCAGTTCTTC. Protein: CASSPSTSVDEQFF.

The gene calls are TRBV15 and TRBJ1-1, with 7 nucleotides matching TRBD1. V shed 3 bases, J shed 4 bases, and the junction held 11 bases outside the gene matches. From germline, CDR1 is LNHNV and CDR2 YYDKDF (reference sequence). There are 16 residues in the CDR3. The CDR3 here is CATSSDRDGNPTEAFF. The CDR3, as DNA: TGTGCCACCAGCAGCGACAGGGACGGGAATCCCACTGAAGCTTTCTTT.

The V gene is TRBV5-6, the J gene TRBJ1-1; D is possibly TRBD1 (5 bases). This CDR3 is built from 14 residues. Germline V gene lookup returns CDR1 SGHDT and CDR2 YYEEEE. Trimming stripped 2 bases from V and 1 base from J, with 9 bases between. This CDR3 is CASSFETANTEAFF. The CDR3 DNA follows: TGTGCCAGCAGCTTTGAGACAGCGAACACTGAAGCTTTCTTT.

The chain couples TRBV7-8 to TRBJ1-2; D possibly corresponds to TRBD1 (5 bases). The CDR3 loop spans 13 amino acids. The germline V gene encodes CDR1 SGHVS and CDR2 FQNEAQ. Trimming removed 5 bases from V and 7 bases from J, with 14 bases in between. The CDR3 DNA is TGTGCCAGCAGCGCTGCGGTTCAGGGTGGCTACACCTTC. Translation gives CASSAAVQGGYTF.

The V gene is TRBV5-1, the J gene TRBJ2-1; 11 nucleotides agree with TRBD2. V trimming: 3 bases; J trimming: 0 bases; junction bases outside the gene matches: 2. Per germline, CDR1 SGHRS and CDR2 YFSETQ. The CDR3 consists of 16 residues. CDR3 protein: CASSYSGGASYNEQFF. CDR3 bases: TGCGCCAGCAGCTATAGCGGGGGGGCCTCCTACAATGAGCAGTTCTTC.

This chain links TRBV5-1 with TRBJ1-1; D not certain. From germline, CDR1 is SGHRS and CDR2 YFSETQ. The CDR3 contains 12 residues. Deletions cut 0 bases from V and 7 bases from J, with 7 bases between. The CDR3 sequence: CASSLAGLEAFF. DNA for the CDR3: TGCGCCAGCAGCTTGGCTGGACTTGAAGCTTTCTTT.

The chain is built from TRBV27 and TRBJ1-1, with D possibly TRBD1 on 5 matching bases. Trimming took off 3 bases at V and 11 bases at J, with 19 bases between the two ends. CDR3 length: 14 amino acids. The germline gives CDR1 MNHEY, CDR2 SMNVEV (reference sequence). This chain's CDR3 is CASSFRDSIAAAFF. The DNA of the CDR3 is TGTGCCAGCAGTTTCCGCGACAGTATAGCGGCTGCTTTCTTT.

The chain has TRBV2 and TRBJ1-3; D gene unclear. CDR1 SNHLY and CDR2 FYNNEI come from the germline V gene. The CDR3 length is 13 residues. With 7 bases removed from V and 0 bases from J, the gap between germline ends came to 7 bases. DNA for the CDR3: TGTGCCAGCACAGGAAACTCTGGAAACACCATATATTTT. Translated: CASTGNSGNTIYF.

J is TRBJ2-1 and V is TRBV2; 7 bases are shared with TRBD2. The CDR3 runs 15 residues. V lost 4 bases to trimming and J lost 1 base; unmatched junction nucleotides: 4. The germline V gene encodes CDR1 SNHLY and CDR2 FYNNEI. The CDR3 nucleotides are TGTGCCAGCAGTGGGGGCGGGAGATCCTACAATGAGCAGTTCTTC. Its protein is CASSGGGRSYNEQFF.

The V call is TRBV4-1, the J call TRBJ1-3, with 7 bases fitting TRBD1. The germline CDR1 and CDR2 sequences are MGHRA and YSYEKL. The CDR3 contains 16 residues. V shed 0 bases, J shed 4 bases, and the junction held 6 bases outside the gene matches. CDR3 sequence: CASSQDEQGIGNTIYF. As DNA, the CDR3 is TGCGCCAGCAGCCAAGACGAACAGGGGATCGGAAACACCATATATTTT.

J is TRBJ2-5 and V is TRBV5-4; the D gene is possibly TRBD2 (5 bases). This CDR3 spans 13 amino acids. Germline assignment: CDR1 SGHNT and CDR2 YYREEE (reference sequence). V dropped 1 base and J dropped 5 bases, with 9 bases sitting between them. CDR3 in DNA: TGTGCCAGCAGCTTGCCGGGCGGGGAGACCCAGTACTTC. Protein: CASSLPGGETQYF.

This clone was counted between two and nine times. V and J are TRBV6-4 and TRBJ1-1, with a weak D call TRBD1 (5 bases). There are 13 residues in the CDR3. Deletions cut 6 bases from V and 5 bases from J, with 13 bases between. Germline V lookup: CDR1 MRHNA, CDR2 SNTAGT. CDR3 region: CASSPTQGTEAFF. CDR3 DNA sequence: TGTGCCAGCAGCCCAACTCAGGGAACTGAAGCTTTCTTT.

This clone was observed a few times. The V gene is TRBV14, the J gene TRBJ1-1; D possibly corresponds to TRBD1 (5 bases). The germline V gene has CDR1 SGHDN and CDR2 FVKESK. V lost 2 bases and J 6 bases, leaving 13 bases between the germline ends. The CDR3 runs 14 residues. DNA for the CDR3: TGTGCCAGCAGCCAAAGGGGTTCGTTGGCTGAAGCTTTCTTT. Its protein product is CASSQRGSLAEAFF.

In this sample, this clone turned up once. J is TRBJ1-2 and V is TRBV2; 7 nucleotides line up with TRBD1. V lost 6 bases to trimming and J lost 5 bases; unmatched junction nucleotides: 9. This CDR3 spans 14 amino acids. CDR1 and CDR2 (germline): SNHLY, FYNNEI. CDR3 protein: CASSARGQIYGYTF. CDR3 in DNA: TGTGCCAGCAGCGCCCGGGGACAGATATATGGCTACACCTTC.

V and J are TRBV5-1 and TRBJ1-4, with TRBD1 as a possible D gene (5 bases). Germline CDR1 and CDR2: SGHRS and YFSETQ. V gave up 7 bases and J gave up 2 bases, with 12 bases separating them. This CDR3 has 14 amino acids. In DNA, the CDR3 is TGCGCCAGCGGTAAGGGACTGACTAATGAAAAACTGTTTTTT. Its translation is CASGKGLTNEKLFF.

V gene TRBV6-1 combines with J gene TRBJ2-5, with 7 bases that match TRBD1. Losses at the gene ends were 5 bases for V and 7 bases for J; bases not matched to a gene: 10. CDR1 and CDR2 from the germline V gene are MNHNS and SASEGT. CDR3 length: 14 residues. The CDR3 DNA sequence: TGTGCCAGCAGTCACCAGACAGGACAGGCGACCCAGTACTTC. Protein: CASSHQTGQATQYF.

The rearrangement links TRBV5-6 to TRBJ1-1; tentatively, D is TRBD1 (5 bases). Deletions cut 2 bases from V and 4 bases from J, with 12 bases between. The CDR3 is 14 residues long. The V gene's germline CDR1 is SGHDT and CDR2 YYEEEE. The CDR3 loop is CASSLPSRGTEAFF. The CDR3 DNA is TGTGCCAGCAGCTTACCCAGTAGGGGCACTGAAGCTTTCTTT.

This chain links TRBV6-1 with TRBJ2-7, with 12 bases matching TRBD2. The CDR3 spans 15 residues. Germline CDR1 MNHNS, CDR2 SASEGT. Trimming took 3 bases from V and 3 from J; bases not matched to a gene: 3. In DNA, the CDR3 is TGTGCCAGCAGTGACAGGACTAGCGGGATCTACGAGCAGTACTTC. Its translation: CASSDRTSGIYEQYF.

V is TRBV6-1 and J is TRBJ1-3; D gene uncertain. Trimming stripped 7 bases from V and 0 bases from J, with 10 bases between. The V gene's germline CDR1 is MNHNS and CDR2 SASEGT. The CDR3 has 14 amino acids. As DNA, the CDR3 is TGTGCCAGCACTAGACTGAACTCTGGAAACACCATATATTTT. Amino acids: CASTRLNSGNTIYF.

Here the CDR3 DNA reads TGTGCCAGCAGCCCATTCGGACAGCCCGAGCAGTACTTC. This gives the protein CASSPFGQPEQYF. This chain connects TRBV11-2 to TRBJ2-7; D is possibly TRBD1 (6 bases). The CDR3 has 13 amino acids. The germline CDR1 and CDR2 sequences are SGHAT and FQNNGV. Trimming pared 5 bases from V and 6 bases from J, leaving 14 bases between.

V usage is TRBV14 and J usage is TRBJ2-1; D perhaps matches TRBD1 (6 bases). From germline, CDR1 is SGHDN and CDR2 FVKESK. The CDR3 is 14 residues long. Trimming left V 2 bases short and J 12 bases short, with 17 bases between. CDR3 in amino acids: CASSQLTGPIGQFF. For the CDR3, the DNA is TGTGCCAGCAGCCAACTGACAGGACCCATAGGGCAGTTCTTC.

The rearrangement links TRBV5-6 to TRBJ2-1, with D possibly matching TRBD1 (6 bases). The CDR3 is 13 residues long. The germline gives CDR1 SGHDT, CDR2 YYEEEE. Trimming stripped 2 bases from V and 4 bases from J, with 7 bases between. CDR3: CASSLGQYNEQFF. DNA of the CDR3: TGTGCCAGCAGCTTAGGACAGTACAATGAGCAGTTCTTC.